The present T cell receptor (beta chain) was sequenced within a study of cytomegalovirus exposure and HLA in healthy donors. The study's findings and limits: In vitro checks showed that a few CMV-associated chains really do target CMV antigens.

60 Vbeta and 13 Jbeta primers were used in PCR. Sequencing was performed with immunoSEQ multiplex PCR; in TCRdb, only in-frame clones are kept and a portion is missing. The table shows some 200,000 clones, with roughly four fifths occurring only once. The CDR3 totals 15 residues. V lost 0 bases to trimming and J lost 3 bases; unmatched junction nucleotides: 2. Germline CDR1 reads MRHNA; CDR2 reads SNTAGT. Regarding this clone: Its antigen is not identified. At the DNA level, this CDR3 is encoded by other sequences in the same sample as well.

This clonotype was obtained from a girl aged 5-17 years in good health and CMV-seronegative. The chain is built from TRBV6-4 and TRBJ2-3; 8 bases map to TRBD2. The material sequenced was PBMCs. CDR3 DNA: TGTGCCAGCAGTGACTCCCGGGGGGGGACAGATACGCAGTATTTT. This sequence encodes CASSDSRGGTDTQYF.